Presented here are 18 T cell receptor beta chains from one specimen sequenced in a study of blood T cells in healthy people across ages (dated by TCRdb to the mid-2010s). The library came from 5' RACE. Sequenced on an Illumina HiSeq 2500. A second PCR of roughly 7 to 11 cycles was performed with a sample-barcoded 5' primer and a J-beta primer mix. TCRdb trimmed public reads at Q25 via fastp, called clones via MiXCR and kept in-frame beta chains. Here each entry gathers all rows of one CDR3 protein and keeps the most common genes and DNA. The sample yields about 1.4 million distinct CDR3 sequences; approximately 60% were counted once. Over 5% of the sample rests with the top ten. Sequencing input: blood. These receptors were taken from a man aged 18 to 29 in good health.

The chain has TRBV3-1 and TRBJ2-3; no reliable D call. The CDR3 is made up of 16 amino acids. Germline V lookup: CDR1 LGHDT, CDR2 YNNKEL (reference sequence). Trimming cost V 1 base and J 2 bases, with 13 bases left between them. The CDR3 reads CASSQGRVPLTDTQYF. The CDR3 DNA is TGTGCCAGCAGCCAAGGTCGAGTCCCCCTCACAGATACGCAGTATTTT.

The DNA for the CDR3 is TGCAGTGCTAGAGAGGGGACTAGCGGGGATTACAATGAGCAGTTCTTC. This gives the protein CSAREGTSGDYNEQFF. This chain uses TRBV20-1 with TRBJ2-1, with 13 bases that match TRBD2. V gave up 0 bases and J gave up 4 bases; unmatched junction bases: 3. The CDR3 has 16 residues. The V gene's germline CDR1 is DFQATT and CDR2 SNEGSKA (reference sequence).

The chain combines TRBV4-1 with TRBJ2-4; 8 nucleotides line up with TRBD1. The J call is uncertain, as TRBJ2-7 better fits the DNA end. This CDR3 contains 15 residues. Germline CDR1 is MGHRA and CDR2 is YSYEKL. This chain's CDR3 is CASSQETGGDGEQYF. DNA for the CDR3: TGCGCCAGCAGCCAAGAAACAGGGGGAGATGGCGAGCAGTACTTC.

V gene TRBV18 combines with J gene TRBJ2-5; 9 nucleotides agree with TRBD1. This CDR3 has 14 amino acids. The V and J ends lost 7 bases and 4 bases, in that order; junction bases with no gene match: 7. The germline V gene has CDR1 KGHSH and CDR2 LQKENI. This CDR3 reads CASLGTGRGETQYF. The CDR3 nucleotides are TGTGCCAGCTTAGGGACAGGGAGAGGAGAGACCCAGTACTTC.

The rearrangement uses TRBV4-1 and TRBJ2-1, with TRBD2 identical over 7 bases. Germline CDR1 reads MGHRA; CDR2 reads YSYEKL. CDR3 length: 16 amino acids. The junction had 8 bases not matched to a gene; V was cut back by 4 bases and J by 2 bases. CDR3 in amino acids: CASSPLGAGAYNEQFF. CDR3 nucleotide sequence: TGCGCCAGCAGCCCCTTAGGGGCGGGGGCCTACAATGAGCAGTTCTTC.

This chain links TRBV27 with TRBJ2-1; D may be TRBD1 or TRBD2 (6 bases each). V was cut by 3 bases and J by 9 bases, with 9 bases left in between. The CDR3 sequence is 12 residues long. CDR1 is MNHEY, CDR2 SMNVEV, per germline (reference sequence). In DNA form, the CDR3 reads TGTGCCAGCAGTTTGGGGGGCCTTGAGCAGTTCTTC. Its translation is CASSLGGLEQFF.

This clonotype has more than one count but fewer than ten. V gene TRBV15 combines with J gene TRBJ2-7, with a tentative D call TRBD1 (6 bases). V was trimmed by 4 bases and J by 0 bases, leaving 10 bases between them. CDR3 size: 14 residues. Per the germline V gene, CDR1 is LNHNV and CDR2 is YYDKDF (reference sequence). The CDR3 bases are TGTGCCACCAGCATGGACAGATTCTCCTACGAGCAGTACTTC. It codes for CATSMDRFSYEQYF.

This chain links TRBV4-3 with TRBJ1-4; the D is unclear. The CDR3 contains 17 residues. The V gene lost 0 bases and the J gene lost 4 bases, with 15 bases spanning the gap. Germline loops: CDR1 LGHNA, CDR2 YSLEER. CDR3 DNA: TGCGCCAGCAGCCAAGATGAGCAATGGCACGGTAATGAAAAACTGTTTTTT. Its protein product is CASSQDEQWHGNEKLFF.

The chain has TRBV4-2 and TRBJ1-2; TRBD1 might be the D (5 bases). CDR3 size: 12 residues. Germline CDR1 and CDR2: LGHNA and YNFKEQ. Trimming removed 0 bases at V and 7 bases at J, with 6 bases between. This CDR3 is CASSQEGVGYTF. CDR3 coding DNA: TGTGCCAGCAGCCAAGAGGGGGTTGGCTACACCTTC.

The gene calls are TRBV3-1 and TRBJ2-4, with 8 bases lining up with TRBD2. The J call may be mistaken, given a closer DNA end match to TRBJ2-7. This CDR3 comprises 15 residues. Germline V CDR1 and CDR2: LGHDT, YNNKEL (reference sequence). DNA for the CDR3: TGTGCCAGCAGCCTCGAAGGCGGGGGGCGAGACGAGCAGTACTTC. Translation: CASSLEGGGRDEQYF.

The V gene is TRBV27, the J gene TRBJ2-1; TRBD1 matches at 10 bases. The J call may be incorrect, as the DNA end agrees better with TRBJ2-7. The length of the CDR3 is 16 residues. The germline V gene has CDR1 MNHEY and CDR2 SMNVEV (reference sequence). The CDR3 reads CASSLIGTGVYNEQYF. Here the CDR3 DNA reads TGTGCCAGCAGTTTGATAGGGACAGGGGTCTACAATGAGCAGTACTTC.

This clonotype was seen more than once but under ten times. The V call is TRBV29-1, the J call TRBJ1-1; 8 nucleotides agree with TRBD1. V was clipped by 8 bases and J by 6 bases; unmatched bases: 8. CDR3 length: 12 amino acids. CDR1 is SQVTM, CDR2 ANQGSEA, per germline. Here the CDR3 reads CSSGQGLSEAFF. The CDR3 coding sequence is TGCAGCAGTGGACAGGGACTGTCTGAAGCTTTCTTT.

This clonotype was seen a handful of times. One end of the junction is discordant with germline, which a read error may explain. The CDR3 nucleotides are TGTGCCTTCGATGTACAGGAGTTAGCGACTGGAGCTTTCTTT. It specifies CAFDVQELATGAFF. The chain has TRBV30 and TRBJ1-1, with D perhaps matching TRBD1 (5 bases). Germline CDR1 GTSNPN, CDR2 SVGIG (reference sequence). The CDR3 contains 14 residues.

This clonotype came up a few times. This sequence joins TRBV20-1 and TRBJ2-7; D uncertain. The CDR3 extends over 14 amino acids. Germline V gives CDR1 DFQATT, CDR2 SNEGSKA (reference sequence). V was cut by 0 bases and J by 1 base, with 10 bases left in between. CDR3 in amino acids: CSARDVLTSYEQYF. CDR3 DNA sequence: TGCAGTGCTAGAGATGTACTCACTTCCTACGAGCAGTACTTC.

This clonotype has only a few counts. The rearrangement links TRBV4-1 to TRBJ2-3; the D is unclear. The germline V and J ends were trimmed by 1 base and 6 bases, with 14 bases remaining between them. Per the germline V gene, CDR1 is MGHRA and CDR2 is YSYEKL. The CDR3 covers 15 residues. The CDR3 region has the DNA TGCGCCAGCAGCCAAGCGGCCGGAGTGGGGGATACGCAGTATTTT. This codes for CASSQAAGVGDTQYF.

CDR3 bases: TGTGCCTGGAGAAAGGAGAGGACCTCTATGAACACTGAAGCTTTCTTT. It codes for CAWRKERTSMNTEAFF. V is TRBV30 and J is TRBJ1-1; D is uncertain. V was pared by 3 bases and J by 0 bases, with 17 bases between. This CDR3 contains 16 residues. Germline V lookup: CDR1 GTSNPN, CDR2 SVGIG (reference sequence).

The chain recombines TRBV11-2 with TRBJ2-3, with 8 bases fitting TRBD1. Germline loops: CDR1 SGHAT, CDR2 FQNNGV. V gave up 8 bases and J gave up 4 bases; unmatched junction bases: 5. CDR3 length equals 13 residues. CDR3 region: CASGRDRSDTQYF. CDR3 nucleotides: TGTGCCAGCGGCCGGGACAGGTCAGATACGCAGTATTTT.

The chain has TRBV7-6 and TRBJ2-3; D gene uncertain. The germline V gene encodes CDR1 SGHVS and CDR2 FNYEAQ. CDR3 length equals 13 residues. V was trimmed by 4 bases and J by 5 bases, leaving 10 bases between them. CDR3 DNA: TGTGCCAGCAGCTCTAATAGGAGAGATACGCAGTATTTT. Its protein product is CASSSNRRDTQYF.